These 15 T cell receptor beta chains share one sample of origin, sequenced in a study of T cell changes during pregnancy in multiple sclerosis. Assay: immunoSEQ multiplex PCR; the TCRdb copy retains only in-frame clones and omits some. This table has around 69,000 clones, roughly 92% appearing once. Material: peripheral blood, obtained in the second trimester of pregnancy. Receptor source: a female donor in good health, enrolled as a control in a pregnancy study.

The chain uses TRBV5-6 and TRBJ2-5; TRBD2 agrees at 8 bases. In germline, CDR1 is SGHDT, CDR2 YYEEEE. Losses at the gene ends were 4 bases for V and 7 bases for J; bases not matched to a gene: 9. The CDR3 has 14 amino acids. The CDR3 region is CASSPTSGLRTQYF. DNA of the CDR3: TGTGCCAGCAGCCCCACTAGCGGCCTGAGGACCCAGTACTTC. Looking up the rest from reference TRBV5-6 and TRBJ2-5 gives the full variable domain: DAGVTQSPTHLIKTRGQQVTLRCSPKSGHDTVSWYQQALGQGPQFIFQYYEEEERQRGNFPDRFSGHQFPNYSSELNVNALLLGDSALYLCASSPTSGLRTQYFGPGTRLLVL.

The V gene is TRBV30, the J gene TRBJ2-5, with 9 bases aligning to TRBD1. V trimming: 5 bases; J trimming: 5 bases; junction bases outside the gene matches: 9. The CDR3 is 14 amino acids. Per germline, CDR1 GTSNPN and CDR2 SVGIG (reference sequence). The CDR3 nucleotides read TGTGCCTGGGTCCCGGGACAGGGCTGGGAGACCCAGTACTTC. Protein sequence: CAWVPGQGWETQYF. Based on the CDR3 plus reference TRBV30 and TRBJ2-5, the full variable domain is SQTIHQWPATLVQPVGSPLSLECTVEGTSNPNLYWYRQAAGRGLQLLFYSVGIGQISSEVPQNLSASRPQDRQFILSSKKLLLSDSGFYLCAWVPGQGWETQYFGPGTRLLVL.

Here the CDR3 DNA reads TGTGCCAGCAGTACCGGGACAGGGATTGGGGCCAACGTCCTGACTTTC. This codes for CASSTGTGIGANVLTF. The J gene is TRBJ2-6, the V gene TRBV2, with 9 bases fitting TRBD1. CDR1 SNHLY and CDR2 FYNNEI come from the germline V gene. The CDR3 is 16 amino acids. J lost 3 bases, V lost 5 bases, and 5 bases had no gene match.

This clone was recorded only once. The chain has TRBV7-2 and TRBJ1-2; 8 bases line up with TRBD1. The germline V gene has CDR1 SGHTA and CDR2 FQGNSA. This CDR3 contains 15 residues. Trimming at V came to 6 bases and at J to 6 bases, leaving 12 bases not matched to a gene. The CDR3 protein is CASRLTRTGSNGYTF. The CDR3 DNA reads TGTGCCAGCAGGCTTACAAGGACAGGGTCCAATGGCTACACCTTC.

The rearrangement links TRBV7-6 to TRBJ1-1, with D possibly matching TRBD1 (5 bases). This CDR3 has 14 residues. CDR1 and CDR2 (germline): SGHVS, FNYEAQ. Trimming took off 3 bases at V and 3 bases at J, with 11 bases between the two ends. The CDR3 DNA is TGTGCCAGCAGCTTTAGGGGCTGGGACACTGAAGCTTTCTTT. The encoded protein is CASSFRGWDTEAFF.

The genes are TRBV5-8 and TRBJ1-1; D perhaps matches TRBD1 (6 bases). Germline CDR1 reads SGHTS; CDR2 reads YDEGEE. Trimming took off 2 bases at V and 0 bases at J, with 17 bases between the two ends. CDR3 size: 17 residues. In DNA form, the CDR3 reads TGTGCCAGCAGCTTTTGGGGGCGCGTTATGATGAACACTGAAGCTTTCTTT. Residues: CASSFWGRVMMNTEAFF.

V and J are TRBV18 and TRBJ1-1; D possibly corresponds to TRBD1 (5 bases). The CDR3 spans 16 residues. Trimming stripped 3 bases from V and 0 bases from J, with 14 bases between. Germline loops: CDR1 KGHSH, CDR2 LQKENI. The CDR3 DNA reads TGTGCCAGCTCACCCAACCGGGGGGGGTTGAACACTGAAGCTTTCTTT. It is translated as CASSPNRGGLNTEAFF.

This clone has a handful of counts. The rearrangement uses TRBV7-3 and TRBJ1-1; 9 bases align to TRBD1. The germline V gene encodes CDR1 SGHTA and CDR2 FQGTGA. The CDR3 totals 14 residues. Trimming at V came to 5 bases and at J to 1 base, leaving 2 bases not matched to a gene. The CDR3 is CASSLQGANTEAFF. The CDR3 DNA sequence: TGTGCCAGCAGCCTACAGGGGGCGAACACTGAAGCTTTCTTT. Full variable domain (outside the CDR3, taken from reference TRBV7-3 and TRBJ1-1): GAGVSQTPSNKVTEKGKYVELRCDPISGHTALYWYRQSLGQGPEFLIYFQGTGAADDSGLPNDRFFAVRPEGSVSTLKIQRTERGDSAVYLCASSLQGANTEAFFGQGTRLTVV.

This chain joins TRBV7-3 and TRBJ2-7; TRBD1 matches 7 bases. J lost 5 bases, V lost 5 bases, and 9 bases had no gene match. Per the germline V gene, CDR1 is SGHTA and CDR2 is FQGTGA. CDR3 size: 14 residues. Here the CDR3 DNA reads TGTGCCAGCAGCCTCCAGGGGGTCTGGGACGAGCAGTACTTC. Translation gives CASSLQGVWDEQYF.

The gene calls are TRBV9 and TRBJ2-7; the match to TRBD1 covers 9 bases. Germline CDR1 and CDR2: SGDLS and YYNGEE. This CDR3 contains 15 residues. The trim removed 4 bases at V and 6 bases at J, leaving 11 bases unmatched. As DNA, the CDR3 is TGTGCCAGCAGCCTAACCGGGACAGGGCCTGGCGAGCAGTACTTC. Amino acids: CASSLTGTGPGEQYF.

The chain joins TRBV5-1 to TRBJ2-5, with a weak D call TRBD2 (5 bases). Trimming took 1 base from V and 1 from J, leaving 8 bases between them. This CDR3 is built from 14 residues. CDR1 SGHRS and CDR2 YFSETQ come from the germline V gene. The CDR3 DNA reads TGCGCCAGCAGCTTGCAAGGGAGCCAAGAGACCCAGTACTTC. Its translation is CASSLQGSQETQYF.

This clone appeared once. A junction end diverges from the germline sequence, so it may reflect a read error. This chain connects TRBV11-2 to TRBJ1-2, with D unresolved. This CDR3 comprises 14 residues. CDR1 is SGHAT and CDR2 is FQNNGV in the germline V gene. The CDR3 loop is CASSLGGPLSTEGF. DNA of the CDR3: TGTGCCAGCAGCTTAGGAGGCCCCTTATCGACGGAGGGTTTC. The full variable domain, completed using reference TRBV11-2 and TRBJ1-2, is EAGVAQSPRYKIIEKRQSVAFWCNPISGHATLYWYQQILGQGPKLLIQFQNNGVVDDSQLPKDRFSAERLKGVDSTLKIQPAKLEDSAVYLCASSLGGPLSTEGFGSGTRLTVV.

This chain links TRBV28 with TRBJ2-2; 9 bases align to TRBD2. CDR1 is MDHEN, CDR2 SYDVKM, per germline. The V gene end was trimmed by 6 bases and the J gene end by 7 bases; junction bases not matched to a gene: 6. This CDR3 has 14 amino acids. The CDR3 here is CASRTGTSSGELFF. Here the CDR3 DNA reads TGTGCCAGCAGGACCGGGACTAGCAGCGGGGAGCTGTTTTTT.

The chain is built from TRBV4-3 and TRBJ2-3; TRBD1 is a possible D gene (5 bases). Germline lookup yields CDR1 LGHNA and CDR2 YSLEER. This CDR3 has 15 residues. V lost 0 bases, J lost 2 bases, and 9 bases lay in between. CDR3 sequence reads: CASSQEGAHTDTQYF. In DNA, the CDR3 is TGCGCCAGCAGCCAAGAAGGGGCCCACACAGATACGCAGTATTTT.

The V call is TRBV5-5, the J call TRBJ1-3; D is possibly TRBD1 (6 bases). CDR1 and CDR2 (germline): SGHKS, YYEKEE (reference sequence). Trimming stripped 2 bases from V and 4 bases from J, with 13 bases between. This CDR3 region has 15 residues. The CDR3 spells CASSFGRGSGNTIYF. CDR3 DNA: TGTGCCAGCAGCTTCGGCAGGGGATCCGGAAACACCATATATTTT.